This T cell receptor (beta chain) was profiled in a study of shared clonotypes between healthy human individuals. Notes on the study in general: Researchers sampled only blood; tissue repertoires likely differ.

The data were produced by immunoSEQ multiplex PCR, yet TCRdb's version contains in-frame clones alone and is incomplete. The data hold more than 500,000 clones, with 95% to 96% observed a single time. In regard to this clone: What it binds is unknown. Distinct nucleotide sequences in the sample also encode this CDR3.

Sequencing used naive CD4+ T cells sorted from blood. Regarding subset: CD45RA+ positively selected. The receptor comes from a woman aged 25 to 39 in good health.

The chain's CDR3 is CASSPQRDQPQHF. In DNA form, the CDR3 reads TGTGCCAGCTCACCACAAAGGGATCAGCCCCAGCATTTT. V is TRBV18 and J is TRBJ1-5; D unresolved. Germline V lookup: CDR1 KGHSH, CDR2 LQKENI. The ends were cut back, 1 base at V and 5 bases at J, with 6 bases in the middle. This CDR3 spans 13 amino acids.